The rows below give T cell receptor beta chains drawn from one sample of a study of beta chain features in type 1 diabetes. Here immunoSEQ multiplex PCR was the method, and the copy in TCRdb shows in-frame clones only, minus some. The sample contains 160,000 or so clones, about 9.8% of which appear only once. Sequenced: central memory CD4+ T cells from blood. These receptors were obtained from a woman aged 18-30 years in good health. Each CDR3 is given without its conserved first and last residue.

J	V	CDR3
TRBJ2-2	TRBV19	ASSIDLGTADTGELF
TRBJ2-1	TRBV7-7	ASSLGADTYEQF
TRBJ2-1	TRBV12-5	ASGPGGRTSAYNEQF
TRBJ1-5	TRBV15	ATSRALNQPQH
TRBJ1-4	TRBV7-9	ASSPGQAVNEKLF
TRBJ1-5	TRBV19	ASTWQGQNQPQH
TRBJ2-2	TRBV12-5	ASVTTNTGELF
TRBJ2-5	TRBV15	ATSREPGQETQY
TRBJ1-1	TRBV27	ASSLSPGQGNTEAF
TRBJ2-7	TRBV30	AWSSGRAYEQY